These T cell receptor beta chains were read from a single sample in a study of vaccination and CD4 T cells after COVID-19. MiXCR, run by TCRdb on the PCR reads, gives a single entry per CDR3 protein. Of about 29,000 distinct CDR3 sequences in the sample, approximately 49% are singletons; the top ten hold 5% to 7.5%. The source material was CD4+ T cells from blood, sampled about 7 months after SARS-CoV-2 vaccination. The receptors were gathered from a human donor who had recovered from COVID-19. Each CDR3 is given with its conserved first and last residue. Fields, in order: V gene, CDR3 protein.

>TRBV20-1
CSAGHRDRAYEQYF
>TRBV7-6
CASSLVVTSGTDTQYF
>TRBV29-1
CSGTANTGELFF
>TRBV19
CASSIDRGGAGANVLTF
>TRBV20-1
CSARVGQVIANYGYTF
>TRBV18
CASSPEGIGELFF
>TRBV7-6
CASSPNPGAGEGYNEQFF
>TRBV6-1
CASSEGLAGNYEQYF
>TRBV20-1
CSARGTQTYTGELFF
>TRBV6-2/TRBV6-3
CASSPWGGRTQYF
>TRBV20-1
CSALRREGDGGELFF
>TRBV7-3
CASSVDGLETQYF
>TRBV7-3
CASSLGAAGANVLTF
>TRBV6-1
CASSPGLAGGREQYF
>TRBV27
CASGRPLDEQYF
>TRBV6-1
CASSELAGGPGELFF
>TRBV29-1
CSVAGQRGTNYGYTF
>TRBV6-5
CASSFSSGLAGGNYEQYF
>TRBV7-6
CASSHYPRRNTGELFF
>TRBV28
CASSIIYHEGAGYTF
>TRBV7-8
CASSFRLAGKYNEQFF
>TRBV28
CASRHSGGPGDEQFF
>TRBV20-1
CSARDRTGTEAFF
>TRBV6-5
CASSYRATSGDSNQPQHF
>TRBV19
CASNTGRLPYEQYF
>TRBV7-9
CASSRGGKDTDTQYF
>TRBV6-5
CASSYQGPYGYTF
>TRBV6-1
CASSRIGVADTQYF
>TRBV6-2/TRBV6-3
CASRSPTRSSYNSPLHF
>TRBV4-3
CASSQPGPGGGDGYTF
>TRBV20-1
CSARARGYNSPLHF
>TRBV21-1
CASGRGGFGGYQETQYF
>TRBV19
CASTMGQHNSPLHF
>TRBV20-1
CSAPSAGGITDTQYF
>TRBV29-1
CSAGRGLAAYETQYF
>TRBV7-8
CASSLAGQVSQPQHF
>TRBV6-1
CASNGQGFRSTEAFF
>TRBV7-9
CASSPAKREMDPGRAQYF
>TRBV20-1
CSARASPGLALSDTQYF
>TRBV19
CASNTAPGTASRNTEAFF
>TRBV6-1
CASSSGSYGYTF
>TRBV20-1
CSEPGDYGYTF
>TRBV4-1
CASSQDEREGETQYF
>TRBV6-1
CASTSEVSYEQYF
>TRBV6-5
CASGLLAGVSDTQYF
>TRBV20-1
CSARFTSGRSYNEQFF
>TRBV6-1
CASSLRGTGELFF
>TRBV6-5
CASSYGALADTDTQYF